A selection of T cell receptor beta chains follows, all from one sample in a study of shared clonotypes between healthy human individuals. Using immunoSEQ multiplex PCR, the repertoire was profiled, and TCRdb retains in-frame clones only, with some absent. This sample has approximately 2.4 million clones, with more than 90% found just once. Sequencing was performed on naive CD4+ T cells sorted from blood. The origin of the receptors is a man between 18 and 35 years old in good health. CDR3s include the opening cysteine and the closing phenylalanine or tryptophan. A D gene is named only where the DNA matches it firmly. Some rows have no size entry. The others give once, few or many, or a class for an expanded clone.

CDR3 DNA	CDR3 protein	D gene	clone size	V gene	J gene
TGTGCCAGCAGTGAAGAGGCTTATAGCAATCAGCCCCAGCATTTT	CASSEEAYSNQPQHF	NA	NA	TRBV2	TRBJ1-5
TGTGCCAGCAGTTTCTCCGGGGTAGGGGGCTACACCTTC	CASSFSGVGGYTF	NA	once	TRBV27	TRBJ1-2
TGCGCCAGCAGCCCTGTTCCCCCCGGACAGGGGGTAGGGAATGAGCAGTTCTTC	CASSPVPPGQGVGNEQFF	TRBD1	NA	TRBV5-1	TRBJ2-1
TGTGCCAGTACGCGGGGGGTTGGCTATGGCTACACCTTC	CASTRGVGYGYTF	NA	once	TRBV19	TRBJ1-2
TGTGCCAGCAGCTTAGCGCGGACAGCCGTAGAGACCCAGTACTTC	CASSLARTAVETQYF	NA	NA	TRBV7-6	TRBJ2-5
TGTGCCAGCAGCTCAGGGTCTAGCGGCTACGAGCAGTACTTC	CASSSGSSGYEQYF	TRBD2	NA	TRBV7-2	TRBJ2-7
TGCAGCGTTGACGGACAGGGGGCCTTTCTTAGCGGAAGCCAATTGGGGCATGAGCAGTTCTTC	CSVDGQGAFLSGSQLGHEQFF	TRBD1	NA	TRBV29-1	TRBJ2-1
TGTGCCAGCAGTTTGTTAACCTTCTACGAGCAGTACTTC	CASSLLTFYEQYF	NA	NA	TRBV28	TRBJ2-7
TGTGCCAGCAGCCCCCGGGTGGGGGGAGTCGAAAAACTGTTTTTT	CASSPRVGGVEKLFF	NA	NA	TRBV11-2	TRBJ1-4
TGTGCCAGCAGTGGACCGGGACCTGGAAACACCATATATTTT	CASSGPGPGNTIYF	NA	NA	TRBV6-1	TRBJ1-3
TGCGCCAGCAGCCAAGAGGGACGGGGGGCCTCCGGAGAATCAGGCGGGGAGCTGTTTTTT	CASSQEGRGASGESGGELFF	NA	NA	TRBV4-1	TRBJ2-2
TGTGCCAGCAGCAGGGGAGTGAACTCCTACGAGCAGTACTTC	CASSRGVNSYEQYF	NA	NA	TRBV5-4	TRBJ2-7
TGTGCCAGCAGAGAGAGACACAATGAGCAGTTCTTC	CASRERHNEQFF	NA	NA	TRBV27	TRBJ2-1
TGTGCCAGCAGGATTGGGACGGTTTTCACTGAAGCTTTCTTT	CASRIGTVFTEAFF	NA	NA	TRBV2	TRBJ1-1
TGCGCCAGCAGCCAAGGGGGTGGGGGGCGAGAAAGAGAGACCCAGTACTTC	CASSQGGGGRERETQYF	NA	NA	TRBV4-1	TRBJ2-5
TGTGCCAGCAGTTCAAGCAGAACATGGAACACTGAAGCTTTCTTT	CASSSSRTWNTEAFF	NA	NA	TRBV6-5	TRBJ1-1
TGTGCCAGCAGCTCCTCCCGAGGGGTTAGCACAGATACGCAGTATTTT	CASSSSRGVSTDTQYF	NA	NA	TRBV7-3	TRBJ2-3
TGCGCCAGCAGCCAAGAGGGTCCAGGGGACTATGGCTACACCTTC	CASSQEGPGDYGYTF	NA	NA	TRBV4-3	TRBJ1-2
TGCGCCAGCAGCTTGGTCCCCTACGAGCAGTACTTC	CASSLVPYEQYF	NA	NA	TRBV5-1	TRBJ2-7
TGCGCCAGCAGCCTCGCCCCCGGGACAGGGGAAAGGTCCTACGAGCAGTACTTC	CASSLAPGTGERSYEQYF	TRBD1	NA	TRBV5-1	TRBJ2-7
TGTGCCAGCAGCAACAGGGTCCTCTCAGGGGAGCAGTTCTTC	CASSNRVLSGEQFF	NA	NA	TRBV14	TRBJ2-1
TGTGCCAGCAGTTCGACAGGGATGAACACTGAAGCTTTCTTT	CASSSTGMNTEAFF	TRBD1	NA	TRBV28	TRBJ1-1
TGTGCCAGCAGTGATGGTGGGACTAGCAGGACCGGGGAGCTGTTTTTT	CASSDGGTSRTGELFF	TRBD2	once	TRBV6-4	TRBJ2-2
TGTGCCAGCTCACCGGGAGGGAGAACGGGCAATGAGCAGTTCTTC	CASSPGGRTGNEQFF	TRBD2	NA	TRBV18	TRBJ2-1
TGTGCCAGCAGCCTGGAATTGGGACAGCCGGGAAACACCATATATTTT	CASSLELGQPGNTIYF	TRBD1	NA	TRBV7-2	TRBJ1-3
TGTGCCATCGGGGAGTTGGACGAGCAGTACTTC	CAIGELDEQYF	NA	NA	TRBV10-3	TRBJ2-7
TGTGCCAGCTCACCTGGCGGCGCCAGCTCCTATAATTCACCCCTCCACTTT	CASSPGGASSYNSPLHF	NA	NA	TRBV18	TRBJ1-6
TGCGCCAGCAGCTTGTACGGGGCGGGGGATGCAGATACGCAGTATTTT	CASSLYGAGDADTQYF	TRBD2	NA	TRBV4-1	TRBJ2-3
TGTGCCAGCACCCCCCCAGGGGGGCTAGGAAACACCATATATTTT	CASTPPGGLGNTIYF	TRBD1	NA	TRBV28	TRBJ1-3
TGTGCCAGCAGTGAACTTTGGCTAGCGGGGGGAGAGACCCAGTACTTC	CASSELWLAGGETQYF	TRBD2	NA	TRBV6-1	TRBJ2-5
TGTGCCAGTTCCGTTGGGGGGCTATGGCAGCCCCAGCATTTT	CASSVGGLWQPQHF	NA	NA	TRBV19	TRBJ1-5
TGTGCCACCCGGGACAGGGGAGGTGAAAAACTGTTTTTT	CATRDRGGEKLFF	TRBD1	NA	TRBV6-1	TRBJ1-4
TGTGCCAGCAGTGGGGGAGGGACTCACACTGAAGCTTTCTTT	CASSGGGTHTEAFF	NA	NA	TRBV6-6	TRBJ1-1
TGTGCCAGCAGCAACAAGCGGGGACAGATCAATCAGCCCCAGCATTTT	CASSNKRGQINQPQHF	TRBD1	NA	TRBV7-2	TRBJ1-5
TGTGCCAGCAGCCTACGCGGACCCAGAAATCAGCCCCAGCATTTT	CASSLRGPRNQPQHF	NA	NA	TRBV4-2	TRBJ1-5
TGTGCCAGCAGCTTGGAGGCCTACGAGCAGTACTTC	CASSLEAYEQYF	NA	NA	TRBV5-6	TRBJ2-7
TGTGCCAGCAGATTACAGGGGTCGGCCAAAAACATTCAGTACTTC	CASRLQGSAKNIQYF	TRBD1	NA	TRBV2	TRBJ2-4
TGTGCCAGCAGCCCAGCCAAAAGGACATATGTAGAGACCCAGTACTTC	CASSPAKRTYVETQYF	NA	once	TRBV11-2	TRBJ2-5
TGTGCCAGCAGCCCGCTACAGGGGCTCGGCTCCTACGAGCAGTACTTC	CASSPLQGLGSYEQYF	TRBD1	NA	TRBV2	TRBJ2-7
TGTGCCAGCAGCCCGACTAGAACAGATACGCAGTATTTT	CASSPTRTDTQYF	NA	NA	TRBV6-6	TRBJ2-3
TGTGCCAGCAGTTTGGGTGGACAGGGAAGGCACTATGGCTACACCTTC	CASSLGGQGRHYGYTF	TRBD1	NA	TRBV28	TRBJ1-2
TGTGCCAGCAGTGAATTTCAGGGGAACACCGGGGAGCTGTTTTTT	CASSEFQGNTGELFF	NA	NA	TRBV2	TRBJ2-2
TGTGCCAGCACCCCCCGTACAGGGGGCGATGCGGGGAGCTACGAGCAGTACTTC	CASTPRTGGDAGSYEQYF	TRBD1	NA	TRBV11-2	TRBJ2-7
TGCAGCGTTGAACTCACGACTAGCGGGGCCTACACAGATACGCAGTATTTT	CSVELTTSGAYTDTQYF	TRBD2	NA	TRBV29-1	TRBJ2-3
TGTGCCAGCAGGAGGGTAGCTAATGAAAAACTGTTTTTT	CASRRVANEKLFF	NA	NA	TRBV2	TRBJ1-4
TGTGCCAGCACTAGTACTAGCGGGATATCCTACAATGAGCAGTTCTTC	CASTSTSGISYNEQFF	TRBD2	NA	TRBV6-8	TRBJ2-1
TGTGCCTGGGACAGGGGAGCGGGTAATGAAAAACTGTTTTTT	CAWDRGAGNEKLFF	TRBD1	NA	TRBV30	TRBJ1-4
TGTGCCAGCAGCTCGACGTCCCAGGGTCGCGGCTACACCTTC	CASSSTSQGRGYTF	NA	once	TRBV11-2	TRBJ1-2
TGTGCCAGCAGTCCCTGGAGACCAACTAATGAAAAACTGTTTTTT	CASSPWRPTNEKLFF	NA	NA	TRBV27	TRBJ1-4
TGTGCCAGCAGTGGCGGACAGGGGTCCTATGGCTACACCTTC	CASSGGQGSYGYTF	TRBD1	NA	TRBV6-5	TRBJ1-2
TGTGCCAGCAGTGAAATGACCGGGGAGCTGTTTTTT	CASSEMTGELFF	NA	NA	TRBV6-1	TRBJ2-2
TGTGCCAGCAGCCCGGGACTAGCGATGGGAGAGCAGTACTTC	CASSPGLAMGEQYF	TRBD2	NA	TRBV9	TRBJ2-7
TGTGCCAGCTCACCATCCGGGGGGGCCAGCTCCTACGAGCAGTACTTC	CASSPSGGASSYEQYF	TRBD2	NA	TRBV18	TRBJ2-7
TGTGCCAGCCACACGAGGATTTGCGAGCAGTACTTC	CASHTRICEQYF	NA	NA	TRBV6-5	TRBJ2-7
TGTGCCACCAGCAGAGAGGACAGGGGGCCCATGAAGACCCAGTACTTC	CATSREDRGPMKTQYF	TRBD1	NA	TRBV15	TRBJ2-5